Listed here are 19 T cell receptor beta chains from one sample, sequenced in a study of T cells in Graves' hyperthyroidism and ophthalmopathy. It was RNA transcripts that yielded the amplified TCR beta CDR3 regions. The TCR CDR3 first-round RT-PCR relied on the HTBI primer set. MiXCR, applied by TCRdb to the multiplex PCR reads, yields one record per CDR3 protein. The sample carries about 610,000 distinct CDR3 sequences, around 15% recorded once. The sequencing sample was made of blood. The receptors were sampled from a woman in her forties with Graves' ophthalmopathy.

This clonotype has a handful of counts. The chain employs TRBV29-1 and TRBJ2-3; TRBD2 might be the D (6 bases). Germline CDR1 SQVTM, CDR2 ANQGSEA. This CDR3 comprises 13 residues. Trimming stripped 5 bases from V and 6 bases from J, with 15 bases between. As DNA, the CDR3 is TGCAGCGTTAGGACTACGCCTCGCGATACGCAGTATTTT. Its translation is CSVRTTPRDTQYF.

The CDR3 DNA follows: TGTGCCAGCTCACCATTAGTAGGGTTGAACACTGAAGCTTTCTTT. It translates to CASSPLVGLNTEAFF. This sequence joins TRBV18 and TRBJ1-1, with no clear D. There are 15 residues in the CDR3. Per the germline V gene, CDR1 is KGHSH and CDR2 is LQKENI. V lost 2 bases and J lost 0, with 10 bases in between. The full variable domain, with the rest looked up from reference TRBV18 and TRBJ1-1, is NAGVMQNPRHLVRRRGQEARLRCSPMKGHSHVYWYRQLPEEGLKFMVYLQKENIIDESGMPKERFSAEFPKEGPSILRIQQVVRGDSAAYFCASSPLVGLNTEAFFGQGTRLTVV.

The chain has TRBV6-2 or TRBV6-3 and TRBJ2-7; 9 bases match TRBD1. Trimming removed 2 bases from V and 4 bases from J; junction bases left unmatched: 3. Germline assignment: CDR1 MNHEY and CDR2 SVGEGT. The CDR3 sequence is 14 residues long. The chain's CDR3 is CASSYGGTGYEQYF. The CDR3 coding sequence is TGTGCCAGCAGTTACGGCGGGACAGGGTACGAGCAGTACTTC.

This clonotype appeared many times. V gene TRBV6-2 or TRBV6-3 combines with J gene TRBJ1-1; possible D gene TRBD1, 5 bases. The CDR3 is made up of 15 amino acids. V lost 5 bases and J 0 bases, leaving 13 bases between the germline ends. The V gene's germline CDR1 is MNHEY and CDR2 SVGEGT. The CDR3 protein is CASSPEGRVNTEAFF. CDR3 DNA sequence: TGTGCCAGCAGTCCCGAGGGACGGGTGAACACTGAAGCTTTCTTT.

This clonotype was detected only a few times. The rearrangement joins TRBV19 to TRBJ2-5; D remains ambiguous. Germline V gene lookup returns CDR1 LNHDA and CDR2 SQIVND (reference sequence). The CDR3 has 13 amino acids. V lost 6 bases to trimming and J lost 1 base, with 9 bases between them. The CDR3, as DNA: TGTGCCAGTAGCCCAACGATCCAAGAGACCCAGTACTTC. Protein sequence: CASSPTIQETQYF.

This clonotype was counted between two and nine times. The V call is TRBV24-1, the J call TRBJ2-7; D is perhaps TRBD1 (6 bases). V dropped 4 bases and J dropped 0 bases, with 9 bases sitting between them. Germline assignment: CDR1 KGHDR and CDR2 SFDVKD. This CDR3 contains 14 residues. The CDR3 region has the DNA TGTGCCACCAGTGACCGGACAGACTCCTACGAGCAGTACTTC. It is translated as CATSDRTDSYEQYF.

This clonotype was seen at least ten times. The chain couples TRBV19 to TRBJ2-5; D possibly corresponds to TRBD2 (6 bases). Trimming stripped 5 bases from V and 1 base from J, with 11 bases between. Per germline, CDR1 LNHDA and CDR2 SQIVND (reference sequence). The CDR3 is made up of 14 amino acids. This CDR3 is CASSGWRGQETQYF. The CDR3 coding sequence is TGTGCCAGTAGTGGCTGGCGGGGCCAAGAGACCCAGTACTTC.

This clonotype was seen many times. The DNA for the CDR3 is TGTGCCAGCAGTGGCGGGGGACTAGTTTCCTACGAGCAGTACTTC. This sequence encodes CASSGGGLVSYEQYF. The rearrangement links TRBV6-1 to TRBJ2-7; 8 bases align to TRBD2. The trim removed 4 bases at V and 1 base at J, leaving 6 bases unmatched. CDR1 and CDR2 (germline): MNHNS, SASEGT. CDR3 length equals 15 residues.

This clonotype was seen at least ten times. The genes are TRBV6-2 or TRBV6-3 and TRBJ2-5; no reliable D call. CDR1 and CDR2 from the germline V gene are MNHEY and SVGEGT. This CDR3 region has 13 residues. V shed 8 bases and J shed 4 bases, with 14 bases lying between them. The CDR3 DNA follows: TGTGCCAGCGGGGAACCGTACTTAGAGACCCAGTACTTC. This encodes CASGEPYLETQYF.

This clonotype was found many times. V is TRBV9 and J is TRBJ1-2, with D perhaps TRBD1 (5 bases). Germline V gene sequence: CDR1 SGDLS, CDR2 YYNGEE. Trimming shortened V by 3 bases and J by 13 bases, and 13 bases separated the two germline ends. This CDR3 has 11 residues. The CDR3 coding sequence is TGTGCCAGCAGCGGAGGGGCAGAAGCCACCTTC. Amino acids: CASSGGAEATF.

At least ten counts were recorded for this clonotype. The rearrangement uses TRBV25-1 and TRBJ2-5; D gene uncertain. The CDR3 has 13 amino acids. With 3 bases removed from V and 5 bases from J, the gap between germline ends came to 10 bases. Germline CDR1 reads MGHDK; CDR2 reads SYGVNS. CDR3 sequence reads: CASSDSLKETQYF. CDR3 nucleotides: TGTGCCAGCAGTGACAGCCTAAAGGAGACCCAGTACTTC.

This clonotype was seen more than once but under ten times. The chain joins TRBV29-1 to TRBJ1-1; D may be TRBD1 (6 bases). CDR3 length: 11 residues. V was pared by 4 bases and J by 5 bases, with 8 bases between. Germline loops: CDR1 SQVTM, CDR2 ANQGSEA. The CDR3 DNA reads as TGCAGCGTTGGGGGGCGGACTGAAGCTTTCTTT. It codes for CSVGGRTEAFF.

This clonotype was picked up many times. The gene calls are TRBV30 and TRBJ2-7; 9 bases fit TRBD1. Germline V gene lookup returns CDR1 GTSNPN and CDR2 SVGIG (reference sequence). The CDR3 consists of 13 residues. Trimming removed 2 bases from V and 7 bases from J; junction bases left unmatched: 6. As DNA, the CDR3 is TGTGCCTGGAGTAAACAGGGGGCGGGGGAGCAGTACTTC. This translates into CAWSKQGAGEQYF.

This clonotype was observed a few times. The CDR3 coding sequence is TGTGCCAGCAGTTACTCGTCACAGGAGGACGAGCAGTACTTC. Its translation: CASSYSSQEDEQYF. The genes are TRBV6-2 or TRBV6-3 and TRBJ2-7; either TRBD1 or TRBD2 may fit D (5 bases each). CDR1 is MNHEY, CDR2 SVGEGT, per germline. The V and J ends lost 0 bases and 5 bases respectively, with 11 bases between them. The CDR3 runs 14 residues.

The table lists this clonotype with many counts. The chain couples TRBV6-2 or TRBV6-3 to TRBJ1-5; TRBD1 might be the D (5 bases). CDR3 length: 13 amino acids. Germline CDR1 MNHEY, CDR2 SVGEGT. The V end lost 4 bases, the J end lost 7 bases, and 11 bases lay between the germline ends. The DNA for the CDR3 is TGTGCCAGCAGTTCGACCAGGGCCCAGCCCCAGCATTTT. This translates into CASSSTRAQPQHF.

This clonotype came up many times. J is TRBJ2-7 and V is TRBV11-1; weak D call: TRBD1 (6 bases). The CDR3 covers 13 residues. Trimming took 8 bases from V and 0 from J, leaving 11 bases between them. Germline CDR1 is SGHAT and CDR2 is FQDESV (reference sequence). CDR3 DNA sequence: TGTGCCAGCGGGACAACAGACTCCTACGAGCAGTACTTC. Protein sequence: CASGTTDSYEQYF.

This clonotype was detected many times. The chain joins TRBV25-1 to TRBJ2-5; D is undetermined. CDR3 length: 12 amino acids. V was clipped by 1 base and J by 7 bases, with 7 bases between them. Looked up from germline, CDR1 is MGHDK and CDR2 is SYGVNS. CDR3 region: CASSESRGTQYF. Here the CDR3 DNA reads TGTGCCAGCAGTGAATCTCGAGGGACCCAGTACTTC.

This clonotype appeared many times. J is TRBJ1-2 and V is TRBV19; D call uncertain. Trimming removed 4 bases at V and 8 bases at J, with 14 bases between. The CDR3 spans 13 residues. In germline, CDR1 is LNHDA, CDR2 SQIVND (reference sequence). CDR3 amino acids: CASSSVPLLGYTF. The DNA of the CDR3 is TGTGCCAGTAGTAGTGTTCCACTACTCGGCTACACCTTC.

At least ten counts were recorded for this clonotype. This chain joins TRBV12-3 or TRBV12-4 and TRBJ2-5, with 10 bases aligning to TRBD1. The CDR3 loop spans 15 amino acids. V lost 5 bases and J lost 5; bases outside the gene matches: 8. The CDR3 spells CASSPGTGVMETQYF. DNA of the CDR3: TGTGCCAGCAGTCCCGGGACAGGGGTCATGGAGACCCAGTACTTC.